This TCR beta chain was sequenced in a study of PD-1 blockade in classical Hodgkin lymphoma. At the level of the study: Patients were given intravenous nivolumab, 3 mg/kg, every 2 weeks.

Clones were sequenced by immunoSEQ multiplex PCR, and TCRdb holds only the in-frame ones, with some missing. In the table there are nearly 100,000 clones, over 70% of which are singletons. Every one of the patients relapsed after autologous stem cell transplantation (brentuximab vedotin exposure was variable). Complete response, partial response or progressive disease was each patient's best response. The germline gives CDR1 SGDLS, CDR2 YYNGEE. The CDR3 length is 15 residues. Trimming removed 1 base from V and 6 bases from J, with 17 bases in between. Study-wide points: Patients with a complete response exhibited baseline diversity comparable to newly diagnosed patients. It was CD4+ TCR diversity, not CD8+, that rose significantly by C4D1.

With regard to this clone: Its antigen is as yet unknown.

The sample consisted of peripheral blood mononuclear cells (PBMCs), taken at baseline. This sequence joins TRBV9 and TRBJ2-7, with D possibly matching TRBD1 (7 bases). The TCR was taken from a human donor with classical Hodgkin lymphoma. CDR3 nucleotides: TGTGCCAGCAGCGTACAGGGGGGTGCTAGGGGCGAGCAGTACTTC. This translates into CASSVQGGARGEQYF.